The clone carrying this T cell receptor (beta chain) was found once. This PCR relied on a set of 60 Vbeta primers and 13 Jbeta primers. Study processing details: The count from a later analysis was some 83 million unique TCR beta chains, some 12 million of them shared. The protocol was immunoSEQ multiplex PCR, while the TCRdb copy is restricted to in-frame clones and leaves out a portion. The V and J calls and clone size were taken over from that table, and D and trimming were inferred from the DNA. The table shows approximately 130,000 clones, with over 75% occurring only once. This entry comes from a study of cytomegalovirus exposure and HLA in healthy donors. The CDR3 is 13 amino acids. CDR1 is LNHDA and CDR2 is SQIVND in the germline V gene (reference sequence). V was pared by 1 base and J by 8 bases, with 9 bases between.

This chain joins TRBV19 and TRBJ1-5, with D perhaps matching TRBD1 (5 bases). Material: PBMCs. The sequence came from a woman between 40 and 55 years old in good health and CMV-seropositive. In nucleotides, the CDR3 is TGTGCCAGTAGTATAGGTGGGGCTGAGCCCCAGCATTTT. Amino acid sequence: CASSIGGAEPQHF.